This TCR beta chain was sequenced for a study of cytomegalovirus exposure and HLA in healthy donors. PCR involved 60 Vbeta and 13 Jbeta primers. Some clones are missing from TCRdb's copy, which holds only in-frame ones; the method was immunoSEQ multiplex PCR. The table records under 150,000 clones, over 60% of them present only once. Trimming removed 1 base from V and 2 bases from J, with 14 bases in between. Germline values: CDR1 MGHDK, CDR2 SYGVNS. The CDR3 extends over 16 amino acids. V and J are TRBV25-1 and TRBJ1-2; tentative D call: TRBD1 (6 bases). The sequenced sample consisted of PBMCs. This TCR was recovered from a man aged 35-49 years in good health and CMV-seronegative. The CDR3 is CASSEFGAGGNYGYTF. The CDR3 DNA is TGTGCCAGCAGTGAATTCGGTGCGGGGGGCAACTATGGCTACACCTTC.